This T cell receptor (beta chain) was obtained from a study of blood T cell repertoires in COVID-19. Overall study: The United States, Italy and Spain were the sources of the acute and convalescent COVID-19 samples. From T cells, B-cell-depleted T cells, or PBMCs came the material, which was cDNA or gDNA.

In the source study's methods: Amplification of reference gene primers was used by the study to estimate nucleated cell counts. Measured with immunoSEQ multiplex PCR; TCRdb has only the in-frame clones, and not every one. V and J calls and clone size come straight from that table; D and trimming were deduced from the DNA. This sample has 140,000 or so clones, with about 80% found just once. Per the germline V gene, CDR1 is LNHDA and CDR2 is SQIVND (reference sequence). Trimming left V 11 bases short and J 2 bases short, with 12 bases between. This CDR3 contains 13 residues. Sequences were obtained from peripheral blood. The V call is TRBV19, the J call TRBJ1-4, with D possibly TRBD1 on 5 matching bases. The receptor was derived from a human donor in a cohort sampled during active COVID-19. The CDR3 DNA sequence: TGTGCCTGTCGCAGGGCCACTAATGAAAAACTGTTTTTT. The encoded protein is CACRRATNEKLFF.